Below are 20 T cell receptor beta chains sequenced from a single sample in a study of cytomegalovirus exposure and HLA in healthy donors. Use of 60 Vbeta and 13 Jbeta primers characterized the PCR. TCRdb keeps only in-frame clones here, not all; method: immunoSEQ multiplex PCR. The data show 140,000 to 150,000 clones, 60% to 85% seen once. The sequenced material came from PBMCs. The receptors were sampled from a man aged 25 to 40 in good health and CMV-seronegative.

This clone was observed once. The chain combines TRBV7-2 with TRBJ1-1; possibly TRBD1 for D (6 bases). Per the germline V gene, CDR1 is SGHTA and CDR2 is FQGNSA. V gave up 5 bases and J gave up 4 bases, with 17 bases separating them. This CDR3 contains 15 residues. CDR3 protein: CASSRQTGRGTEAFF. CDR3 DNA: TGTGCCAGCAGCCGTCAAACAGGGAGAGGCACTGAAGCTTTCTTT.

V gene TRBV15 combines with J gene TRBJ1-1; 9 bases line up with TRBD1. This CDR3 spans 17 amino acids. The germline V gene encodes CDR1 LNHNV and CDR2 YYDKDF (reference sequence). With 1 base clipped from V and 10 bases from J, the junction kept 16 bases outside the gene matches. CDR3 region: CATSRVAWGQGTGGAFF. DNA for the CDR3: TGTGCCACCAGCAGAGTGGCTTGGGGACAGGGAACTGGGGGAGCTTTCTTT.

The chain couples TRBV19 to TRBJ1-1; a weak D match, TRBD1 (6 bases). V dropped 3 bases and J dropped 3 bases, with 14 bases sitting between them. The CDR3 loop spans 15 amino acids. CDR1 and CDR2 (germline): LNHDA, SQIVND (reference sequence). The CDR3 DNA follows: TGTGCCAGTAGTATTCGACAGGATGGGTACACTGAAGCTTTCTTT. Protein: CASSIRQDGYTEAFF.

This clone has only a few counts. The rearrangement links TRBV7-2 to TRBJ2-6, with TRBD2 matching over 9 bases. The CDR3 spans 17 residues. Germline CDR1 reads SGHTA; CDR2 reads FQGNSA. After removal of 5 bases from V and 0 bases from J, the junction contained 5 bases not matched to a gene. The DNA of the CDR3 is TGTGCCAGCAGCGGCTCTAGCGGGGTCTCTGGGGCCAACGTCCTGACTTTC. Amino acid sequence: CASSGSSGVSGANVLTF.

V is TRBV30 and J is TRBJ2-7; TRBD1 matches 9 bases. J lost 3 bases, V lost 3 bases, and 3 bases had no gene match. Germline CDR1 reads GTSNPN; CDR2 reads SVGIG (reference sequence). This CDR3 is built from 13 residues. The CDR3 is CAWSAGQGYEQYF. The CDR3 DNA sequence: TGTGCCTGGAGCGCGGGACAGGGCTACGAGCAGTACTTC. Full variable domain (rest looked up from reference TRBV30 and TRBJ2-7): SQTIHQWPATLVQPVGSPLSLECTVEGTSNPNLYWYRQAAGRGLQLLFYSVGIGQISSEVPQNLSASRPQDRQFILSSKKLLLSDSGFYLCAWSAGQGYEQYFGPGTRLTVT.

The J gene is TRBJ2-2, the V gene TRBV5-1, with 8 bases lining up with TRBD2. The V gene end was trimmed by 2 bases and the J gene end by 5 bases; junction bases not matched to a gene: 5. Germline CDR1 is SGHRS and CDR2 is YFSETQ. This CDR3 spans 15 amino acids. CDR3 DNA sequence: TGCGCCAGCAGCTTACGGCCGGGGGGGACCGGGGAGCTGTTTTTT. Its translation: CASSLRPGGTGELFF.

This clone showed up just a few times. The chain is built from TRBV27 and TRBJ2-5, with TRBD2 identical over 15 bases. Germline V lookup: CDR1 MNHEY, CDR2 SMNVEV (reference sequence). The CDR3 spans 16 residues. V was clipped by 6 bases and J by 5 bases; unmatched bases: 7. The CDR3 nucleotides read TGTGCCAGCAGCCCGGGACTAGCGGGGGGAATGGAGACCCAGTACTTC. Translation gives CASSPGLAGGMETQYF.

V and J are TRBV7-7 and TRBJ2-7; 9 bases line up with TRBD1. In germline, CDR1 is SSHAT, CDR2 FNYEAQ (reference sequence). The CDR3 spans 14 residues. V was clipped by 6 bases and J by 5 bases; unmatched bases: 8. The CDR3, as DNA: TGTGCCAGCAGTCTTGGGACAGGGCCCGACGAGCAGTACTTC. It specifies CASSLGTGPDEQYF.

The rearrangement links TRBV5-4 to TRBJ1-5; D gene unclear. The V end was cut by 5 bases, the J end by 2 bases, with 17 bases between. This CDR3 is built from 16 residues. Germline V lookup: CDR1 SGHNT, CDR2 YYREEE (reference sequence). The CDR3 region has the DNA TGTGCCAGCAGATCGCGCGAGGGCGTTGGCAATCAGCCCCAGCATTTT. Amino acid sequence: CASRSREGVGNQPQHF.

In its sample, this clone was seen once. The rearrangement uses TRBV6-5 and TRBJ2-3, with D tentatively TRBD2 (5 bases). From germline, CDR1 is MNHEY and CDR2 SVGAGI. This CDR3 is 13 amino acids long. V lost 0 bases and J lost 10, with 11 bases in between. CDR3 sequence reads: CASSYSPRGPQYF. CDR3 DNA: TGTGCCAGCAGTTACTCGCCTCGGGGTCCGCAGTATTTT.

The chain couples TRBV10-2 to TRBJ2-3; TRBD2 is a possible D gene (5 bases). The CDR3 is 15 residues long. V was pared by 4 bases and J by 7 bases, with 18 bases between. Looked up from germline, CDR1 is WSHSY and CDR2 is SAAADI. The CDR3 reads CASSGTLIDEYTQYF. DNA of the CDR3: TGCGCCAGCAGTGGGACTCTAATCGACGAGTATACGCAGTATTTT.

The CDR3 protein is CASSPGQWTGNTIYF. The CDR3 DNA sequence: TGTGCCAGCAGTCCCGGACAATGGACTGGAAACACCATATATTTT. V gene TRBV28 combines with J gene TRBJ1-3, with D possibly being TRBD1 (5 bases). V lost 5 bases, J lost 2 bases, and 13 bases lay in between. Germline-derived CDR1 and CDR2 are MDHEN and SYDVKM. The CDR3 has 15 amino acids.

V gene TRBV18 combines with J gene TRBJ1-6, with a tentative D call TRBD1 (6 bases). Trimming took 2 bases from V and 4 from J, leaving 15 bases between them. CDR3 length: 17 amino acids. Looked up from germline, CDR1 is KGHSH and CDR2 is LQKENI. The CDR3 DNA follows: TGTGCCAGCTCACCATTATTGACAGGCCCATATAATTCACCCCTCCACTTT. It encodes CASSPLLTGPYNSPLHF.

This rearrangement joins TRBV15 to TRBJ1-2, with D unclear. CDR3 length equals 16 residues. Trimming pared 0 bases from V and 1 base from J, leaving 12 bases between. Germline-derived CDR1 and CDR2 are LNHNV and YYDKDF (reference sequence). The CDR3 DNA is TGTGCCACCAGCAGAGATTACCAGGTTAATAACTATGGCTACACCTTC. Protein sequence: CATSRDYQVNNYGYTF.

The CDR3 DNA is TGTGCCAGCAGTTCGGGGGGCTGGGAGACCCAGTACTTC. This sequence encodes CASSSGGWETQYF. The chain recombines TRBV28 with TRBJ2-5; D might be TRBD2 (7 bases). This CDR3 has 13 residues. From germline, CDR1 is MDHEN and CDR2 SYDVKM. With 4 bases removed from V and 5 bases from J, the gap between germline ends came to 11 bases.

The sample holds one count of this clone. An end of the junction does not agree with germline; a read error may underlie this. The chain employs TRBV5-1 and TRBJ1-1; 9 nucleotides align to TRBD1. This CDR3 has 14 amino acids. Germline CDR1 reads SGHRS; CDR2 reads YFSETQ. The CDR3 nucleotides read TGTGCCAGCAGGGCGGGACAGGGAAACACCGAAGCTTTCTTT. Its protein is CASRAGQGNTEAFF.

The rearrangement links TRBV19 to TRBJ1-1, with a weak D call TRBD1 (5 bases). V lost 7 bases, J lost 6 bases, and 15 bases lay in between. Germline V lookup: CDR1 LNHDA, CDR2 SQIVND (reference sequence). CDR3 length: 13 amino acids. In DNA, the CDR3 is TGTGCCAGTACCGAGGACGGGGGTGCTGAAGCTTTCTTT. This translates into CASTEDGGAEAFF.

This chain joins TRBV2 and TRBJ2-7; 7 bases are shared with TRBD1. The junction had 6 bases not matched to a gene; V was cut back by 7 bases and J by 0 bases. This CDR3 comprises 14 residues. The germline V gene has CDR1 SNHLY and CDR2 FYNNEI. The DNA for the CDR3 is TGTGCCAGCAAAGAGGACAGGAGCTCCTACGAGCAGTACTTC. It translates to CASKEDRSSYEQYF.

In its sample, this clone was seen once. CDR3 protein: CAISGTGSSGNTIYF. For the CDR3, the DNA is TGTGCCATCAGTGGGACCGGGAGCTCTGGAAACACCATATATTTT. The chain links TRBV10-3 to TRBJ1-3; D is ambiguous. CDR3 length: 15 amino acids. Germline CDR1 reads ENHRY; CDR2 reads SYGVKD. The ends were cut back, 4 bases at V and 0 bases at J, with 10 bases in the middle.

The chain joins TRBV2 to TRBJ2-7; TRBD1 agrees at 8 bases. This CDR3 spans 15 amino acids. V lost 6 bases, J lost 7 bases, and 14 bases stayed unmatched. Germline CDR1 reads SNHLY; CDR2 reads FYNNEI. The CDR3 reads CASRHPQGGSREQYF. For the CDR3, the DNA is TGTGCCAGCAGGCACCCACAGGGGGGATCCCGGGAGCAGTACTTC.